Following are 10 T cell receptor beta chains from one sample sequenced in a study of OX40 agonist ivuxolimab in advanced cancers. Clones were read by immunoSEQ multiplex PCR, and TCRdb kept only the in-frame ones, dropping some. In the table there are around 84,000 clones, around 84% of which are singletons. The specimen comprised CD4+ or CD8+ T cells sorted from blood, sampled in a trial of the OX40 agonist ivuxolimab. The receptors derive from an adult with an advanced solid tumor such as melanoma, head and neck, liver or kidney cancer.

The rearrangement links TRBV7-2 to TRBJ1-1; D possibly corresponds to TRBD1 (5 bases). This CDR3 spans 15 amino acids. Germline V gives CDR1 SGHTA, CDR2 FQGNSA. The V end lost 4 bases, the J end lost 2 bases, and 14 bases lay between the germline ends. The CDR3 here is CASSSQGVLNTEAFF. CDR3 DNA: TGTGCCAGCAGCTCCCAAGGGGTTCTAAACACTGAAGCTTTCTTT.

The chain links TRBV5-1 to TRBJ2-5, with D tentatively TRBD2 (6 bases). This CDR3 has 17 residues. With 6 bases removed from V and 5 bases from J, the gap between germline ends came to 26 bases. From germline, CDR1 is SGHRS and CDR2 YFSETQ. The CDR3 DNA sequence: TGCGCCAGCAACCCTGGAGGTCTGCCCTTTCGGGGGGAGACCCAGTACTTC. Protein sequence: CASNPGGLPFRGETQYF.

V usage is TRBV4-2 and J usage is TRBJ2-1; 11 bases agree with TRBD2. J lost 3 bases, V lost 4 bases, and 2 bases had no gene match. The V gene's germline CDR1 is LGHNA and CDR2 YNFKEQ. The CDR3 is 15 amino acids. In DNA, the CDR3 is TGTGCCAGCAGCCCGGGACTAGCGGTCTACAATGAGCAGTTCTTC. Translating it yields CASSPGLAVYNEQFF.

The count of this clone is one. V usage is TRBV30 and J usage is TRBJ1-1; D is uncertain. The CDR3 loop spans 12 amino acids. V was pared by 2 bases and J by 0 bases, with 4 bases between. Germline V gives CDR1 GTSNPN, CDR2 SVGIG (reference sequence). This CDR3 is CAWSRLNTEAFF. As DNA, the CDR3 is TGTGCCTGGAGTCGCCTGAACACTGAAGCTTTCTTT.

V gene TRBV11-2 combines with J gene TRBJ1-5; D ambiguous. V was cut by 0 bases and J by 6 bases, with 3 bases left in between. Germline values: CDR1 SGHAT, CDR2 FQNNGV. This CDR3 contains 12 residues. CDR3: CASSLEVQPQHF. In nucleotides, the CDR3 is TGTGCCAGCAGCTTAGAAGTTCAGCCCCAGCATTTT.

A single count supports this clone. The chain joins TRBV7-9 to TRBJ2-5, with D unclear. V was cut by 3 bases and J by 2 bases, with 10 bases left in between. This CDR3 is 14 amino acids long. Germline lookup yields CDR1 SEHNR and CDR2 FQNEAQ (reference sequence). The chain's CDR3 is CASSFLVGQETQYF. The CDR3 nucleotides read TGTGCCAGCAGCTTTCTAGTAGGGCAAGAGACCCAGTACTTC.

The V and J genes are TRBV4-2 and TRBJ2-4; 13 bases match TRBD2. With V trimmed by 3 bases and J by 5 bases, 7 bases remained unmatched. The germline V gene encodes CDR1 LGHNA and CDR2 YNFKEQ. This CDR3 is 17 amino acids long. The DNA of the CDR3 is TGTGCCAGCAGCCAGGGACTAGCGGGACCTGCCGAAAACATTCAGTACTTC. Residues: CASSQGLAGPAENIQYF.

The V gene is TRBV19, the J gene TRBJ2-1; 12 nucleotides line up with TRBD2. The V segment lost 7 bases and the J segment 7 bases; nucleotides outside the gene matches: 8. Germline CDR1 LNHDA, CDR2 SQIVND (reference sequence). The CDR3 contains 15 residues. The CDR3 nucleotides read TGTGCCAGTACAAAATCTACTAGCGGGAGGAATGAGCAGTTCTTC. Encoded protein: CASTKSTSGRNEQFF.

V and J are TRBV30 and TRBJ1-6; no clear D gene. Germline V gene lookup returns CDR1 GTSNPN and CDR2 SVGIG (reference sequence). With 0 bases removed from V and 7 bases from J, the gap between germline ends came to 7 bases. This CDR3 has 13 residues. The DNA for the CDR3 is TGTGCCTGGAGTGTATCCCAGAATTCACCCCTCCACTTT. Its protein is CAWSVSQNSPLHF. The full variable domain, its missing parts supplied by reference TRBV30 and TRBJ1-6, is SQTIHQWPATLVQPVGSPLSLECTVEGTSNPNLYWYRQAAGRGLQLLFYSVGIGQISSEVPQNLSASRPQDRQFILSSKKLLLSDSGFYLCAWSVSQNSPLHFGNGTRLTVT.

As regards this clone: A junction end diverges from the germline sequence, so it may reflect a read error. The chain is built from TRBV7-2 and TRBJ2-7, with TRBD2 matching over 8 bases. The germline CDR1 and CDR2 sequences are SGHTA and FQGNSA. There are 15 residues in the CDR3. CDR3 residues: CASSQESGSNYEQYF. Here the CDR3 DNA reads TGCGCCAGCAGCCAAGAGAGCGGGAGTAACTACGAGCAGTACTTC. The whole variable domain, remainder taken from reference TRBV7-2 and TRBJ2-7, is GAGVSQSPSNKVTEKGKDVELRCDPISGHTALYWYRQSLGQGLEFLIYFQGNSAPDKSGLPSDRFSAERTGGSVSTLTIQRTQQEDSAVYLCASSQESGSNYEQYFGPGTRLTVT.